This TCR beta chain was obtained from a study of T cell changes during pregnancy in multiple sclerosis. Trimming left V 8 bases short and J 7 bases short, with 6 bases between. There are 11 residues in the CDR3. Germline V gene lookup returns CDR1 MRHNA and CDR2 SNTAGT. This clone was detected a few times. Here immunoSEQ multiplex PCR was the method, and the copy in TCRdb shows in-frame clones only, minus some. Of tens of thousands of clones in the sample, over 75% are singletons; the top ten hold 0.29%. Sequenced here: CD4+ T cells from peripheral blood mononuclear cells, sampled in the third trimester of pregnancy. The chain joins TRBV6-4 to TRBJ1-6; no definite D call. This clonotype originated in a female donor in good health, enrolled as a control in a pregnancy study. The CDR3 is CASQANSPLHF. The CDR3 DNA is TGTGCCAGCCAAGCAAATTCACCCCTCCACTTT.